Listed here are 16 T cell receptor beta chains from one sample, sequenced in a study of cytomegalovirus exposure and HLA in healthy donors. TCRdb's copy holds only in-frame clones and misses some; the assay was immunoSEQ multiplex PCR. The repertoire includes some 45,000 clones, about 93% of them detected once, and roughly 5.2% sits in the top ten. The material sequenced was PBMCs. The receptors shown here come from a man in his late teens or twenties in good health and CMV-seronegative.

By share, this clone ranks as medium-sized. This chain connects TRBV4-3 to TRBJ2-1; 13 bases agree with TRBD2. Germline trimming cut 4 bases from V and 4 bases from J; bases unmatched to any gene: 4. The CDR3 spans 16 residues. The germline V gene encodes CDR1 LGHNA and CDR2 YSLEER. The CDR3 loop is CASSPTSGGDYNEQFF. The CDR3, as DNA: TGCGCCAGCAGCCCAACTAGCGGGGGGGATTACAATGAGCAGTTCTTC.

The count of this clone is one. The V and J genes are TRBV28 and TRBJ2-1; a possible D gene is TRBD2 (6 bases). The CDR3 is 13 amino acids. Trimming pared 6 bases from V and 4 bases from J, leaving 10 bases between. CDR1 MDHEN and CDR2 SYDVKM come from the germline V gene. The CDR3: CASRLATYNEQFF. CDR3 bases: TGTGCCAGCAGACTAGCAACGTACAATGAGCAGTTCTTC.

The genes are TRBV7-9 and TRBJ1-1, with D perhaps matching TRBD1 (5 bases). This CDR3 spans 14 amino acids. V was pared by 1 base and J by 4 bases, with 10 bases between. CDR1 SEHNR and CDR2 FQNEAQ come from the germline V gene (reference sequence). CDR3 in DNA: TGTGCCAGCAGCTTAGTGAAGGGGCCCACTGAAGCTTTCTTT. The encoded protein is CASSLVKGPTEAFF. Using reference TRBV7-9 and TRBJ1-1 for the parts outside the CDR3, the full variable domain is DTGVSQNPRHKITKRGQNVTFRCDPISEHNRLYWYRQTLGQGPEFLTYFQNEAQLEKSRLLSDRFSAERPKGSFSTLEIQRTEQGDSAMYLCASSLVKGPTEAFFGQGTRLTVV.

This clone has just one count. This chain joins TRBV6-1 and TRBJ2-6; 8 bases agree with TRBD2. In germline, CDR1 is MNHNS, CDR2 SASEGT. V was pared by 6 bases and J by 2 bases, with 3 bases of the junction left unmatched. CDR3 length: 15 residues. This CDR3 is CASRVTSAGANVLTF. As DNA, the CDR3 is TGTGCCAGCAGGGTGACTAGCGCTGGGGCCAACGTCCTGACTTTC.

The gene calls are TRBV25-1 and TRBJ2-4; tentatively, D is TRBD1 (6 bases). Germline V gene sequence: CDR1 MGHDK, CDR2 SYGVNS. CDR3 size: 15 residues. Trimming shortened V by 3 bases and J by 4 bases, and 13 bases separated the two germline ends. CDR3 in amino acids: CASSDSGTLKNIQYF. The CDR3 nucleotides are TGTGCCAGCAGTGACTCCGGGACACTAAAAAACATTCAGTACTTC.

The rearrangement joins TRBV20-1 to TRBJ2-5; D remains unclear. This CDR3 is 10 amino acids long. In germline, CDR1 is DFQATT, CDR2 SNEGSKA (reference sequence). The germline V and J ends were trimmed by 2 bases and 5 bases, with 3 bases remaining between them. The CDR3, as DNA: TGCAGTGCTAGACGGGAGACCCAGTACTTC. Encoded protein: CSARRETQYF.

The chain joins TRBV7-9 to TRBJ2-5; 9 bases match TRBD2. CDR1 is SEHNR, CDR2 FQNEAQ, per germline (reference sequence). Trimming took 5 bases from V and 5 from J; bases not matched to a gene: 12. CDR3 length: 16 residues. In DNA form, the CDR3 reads TGTGCCAGCAGCCCCTATAGGGCTAGCGGGACTGAGACCCAGTACTTC. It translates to CASSPYRASGTETQYF. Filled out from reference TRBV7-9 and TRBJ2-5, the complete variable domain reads DTGVSQNPRHKITKRGQNVTFRCDPISEHNRLYWYRQTLGQGPEFLTYFQNEAQLEKSRLLSDRFSAERPKGSFSTLEIQRTEQGDSAMYLCASSPYRASGTETQYFGPGTRLLVL.

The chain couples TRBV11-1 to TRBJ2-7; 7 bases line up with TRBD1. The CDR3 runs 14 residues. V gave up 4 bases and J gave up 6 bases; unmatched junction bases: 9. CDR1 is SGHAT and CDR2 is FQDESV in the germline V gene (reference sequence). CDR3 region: CASSSTGALGEQYF. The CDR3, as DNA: TGTGCCAGCAGCTCAACAGGGGCCCTAGGCGAGCAGTACTTC.

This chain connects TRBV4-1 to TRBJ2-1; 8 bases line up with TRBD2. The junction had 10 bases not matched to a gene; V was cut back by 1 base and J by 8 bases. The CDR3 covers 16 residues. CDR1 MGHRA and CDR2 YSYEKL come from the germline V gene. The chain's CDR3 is CASSQASGSMLDEQFF. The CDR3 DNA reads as TGCGCCAGCAGCCAAGCCAGCGGGAGTATGTTGGATGAGCAGTTCTTC.

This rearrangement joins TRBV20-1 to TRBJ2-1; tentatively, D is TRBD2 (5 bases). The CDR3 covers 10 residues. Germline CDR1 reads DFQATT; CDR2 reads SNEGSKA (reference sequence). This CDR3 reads CSKYRGKQFF. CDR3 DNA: TGCAGCAAATACCGGGGTAAACAGTTCTTC.

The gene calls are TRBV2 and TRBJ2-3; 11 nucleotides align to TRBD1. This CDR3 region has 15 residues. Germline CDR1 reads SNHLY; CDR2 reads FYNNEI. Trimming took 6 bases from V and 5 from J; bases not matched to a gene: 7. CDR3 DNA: TGTGCCAGCAGACTCTTGGGGACAGGGGGAGATACGCAGTATTTT. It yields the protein CASRLLGTGGDTQYF.

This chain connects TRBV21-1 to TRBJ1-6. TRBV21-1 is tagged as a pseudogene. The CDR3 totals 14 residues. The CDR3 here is CASSPRGSGSPLHF. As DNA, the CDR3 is TGTGCCAGCAGCCCAAGAGGGTCGGGTTCACCCCTCCACTTT.

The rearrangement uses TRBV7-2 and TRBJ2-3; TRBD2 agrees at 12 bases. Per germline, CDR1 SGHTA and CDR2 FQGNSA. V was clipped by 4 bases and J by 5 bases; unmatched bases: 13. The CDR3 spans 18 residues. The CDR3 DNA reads TGTGCCAGCAGCTACACTAGCGGGGGGACTACACAGGGAGATACGCAGTATTTT. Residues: CASSYTSGGTTQGDTQYF.

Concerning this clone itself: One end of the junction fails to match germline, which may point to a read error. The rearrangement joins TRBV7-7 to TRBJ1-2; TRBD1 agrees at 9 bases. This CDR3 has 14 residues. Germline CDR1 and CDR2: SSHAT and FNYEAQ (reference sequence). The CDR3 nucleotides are TGTGCTAGCAGCCCCACAGGGGGCTCACAAGGCTACACCTTC. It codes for CASSPTGGSQGYTF.

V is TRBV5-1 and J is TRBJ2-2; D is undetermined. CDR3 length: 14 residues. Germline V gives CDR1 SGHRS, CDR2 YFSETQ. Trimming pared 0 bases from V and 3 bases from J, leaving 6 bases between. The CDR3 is CASSLAADTGELFF. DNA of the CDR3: TGCGCCAGCAGCTTGGCGGCGGACACCGGGGAGCTGTTTTTT.

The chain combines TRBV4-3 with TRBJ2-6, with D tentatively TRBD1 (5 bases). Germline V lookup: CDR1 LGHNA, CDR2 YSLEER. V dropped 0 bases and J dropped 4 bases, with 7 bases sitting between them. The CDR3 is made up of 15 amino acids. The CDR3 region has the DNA TGCGCCAGCAGCCAAGATCCAGGGGGGGCCAACGTCCTGACTTTC. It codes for CASSQDPGGANVLTF.